This TCR beta chain was sequenced for a study of T cell responses to AZD1222 COVID-19 vaccine. Broader study findings: White British people made up most donors, females outnumbered males, and clonal diversity was possibly underestimated. Vaccine-associated CD4 TCRs spanned spike, dominant at 160-218 and 743-854.

Assay used: immunoSEQ multiplex PCR; TCRdb lists only in-frame clones, some missing. The sample holds about 160,000 clones, 88% seen once. This clone occurred once. Antigen unknown. This CDR3 has 16 residues. Germline CDR1 reads MDHEN; CDR2 reads SYDVKM. V lost 4 bases and J lost 0, with 13 bases in between. This material consisted of peripheral blood, taken on day 0 of AZD1222 vaccination. This TCR derives from an adult in good health. The chain uses TRBV28 and TRBJ2-4; no firm D call. The DNA of the CDR3 is TGTGCCAGCAGTTCTACGACGAGGCTAGCCAAAAACATTCAGTACTTC. Translating gives CASSSTTRLAKNIQYF.